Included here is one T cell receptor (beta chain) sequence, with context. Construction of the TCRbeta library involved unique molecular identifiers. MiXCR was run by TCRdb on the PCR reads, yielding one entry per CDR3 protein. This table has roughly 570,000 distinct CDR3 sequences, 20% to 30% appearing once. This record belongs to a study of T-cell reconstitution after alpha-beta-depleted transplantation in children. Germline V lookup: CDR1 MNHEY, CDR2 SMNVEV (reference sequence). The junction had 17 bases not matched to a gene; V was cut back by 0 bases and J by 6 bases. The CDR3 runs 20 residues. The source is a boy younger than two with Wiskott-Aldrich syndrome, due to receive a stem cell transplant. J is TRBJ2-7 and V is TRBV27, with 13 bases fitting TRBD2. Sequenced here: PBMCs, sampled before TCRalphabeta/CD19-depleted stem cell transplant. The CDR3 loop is CASSLSTVSTYGLAGAEQYF. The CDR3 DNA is TGTGCCAGCAGTTTATCCACAGTGTCTACCTACGGACTAGCGGGAGCCGAGCAGTACTTC.